The T cell receptor (beta chain) under discussion was sequenced for a study of identical twins. In TCRdb, the 5' RACE reads were re-called with MiXCR into one record per CDR3 protein. The sample gives about 530,000 distinct CDR3 sequences, more than 20% of which show up once; around 0.47% is in the top ten. CDR1 is SGHNT, CDR2 YENEEA, per germline. Trimming removed 5 bases from V and 3 bases from J, with 8 bases in between. The CDR3 totals 12 residues. Another study also made use of these data, one on yellow fever vaccine responses in identical twins.

The V gene is TRBV11-3, the J gene TRBJ2-7; a weak D match, TRBD2 (5 bases). The clonotype originates from a woman between 18 and 29 years old in good health. The specimen was CD4+ T cells sorted from blood. This chain's CDR3 is CASSPDFYEQYF. The CDR3 nucleotides read TGTGCCAGCAGCCCGGACTTCTACGAGCAGTACTTC.